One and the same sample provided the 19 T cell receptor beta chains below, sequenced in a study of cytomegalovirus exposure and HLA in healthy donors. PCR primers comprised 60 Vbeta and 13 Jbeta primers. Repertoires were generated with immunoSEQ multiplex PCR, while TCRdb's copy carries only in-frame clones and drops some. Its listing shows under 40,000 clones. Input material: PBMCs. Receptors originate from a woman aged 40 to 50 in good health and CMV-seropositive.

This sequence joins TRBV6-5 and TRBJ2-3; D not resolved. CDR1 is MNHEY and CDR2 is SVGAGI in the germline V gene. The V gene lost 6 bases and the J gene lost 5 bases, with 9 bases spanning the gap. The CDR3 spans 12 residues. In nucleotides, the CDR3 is TGTGCCAGCAGCTCCACTGAAGATACGCAGTATTTT. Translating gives CASSSTEDTQYF.

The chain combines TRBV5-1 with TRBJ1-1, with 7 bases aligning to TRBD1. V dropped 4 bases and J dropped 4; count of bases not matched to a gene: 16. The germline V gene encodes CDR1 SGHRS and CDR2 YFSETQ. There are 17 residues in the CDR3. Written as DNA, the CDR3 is TGCGCCAGCAGCCTAAATCTACAGGGGAGGCTTAGCACTGAAGCTTTCTTT. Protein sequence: CASSLNLQGRLSTEAFF.

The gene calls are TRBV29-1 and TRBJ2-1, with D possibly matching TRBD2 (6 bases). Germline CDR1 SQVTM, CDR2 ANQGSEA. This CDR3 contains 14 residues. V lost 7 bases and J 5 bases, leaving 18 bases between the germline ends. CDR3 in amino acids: CSGLWGGRNNEQFF. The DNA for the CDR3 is TGCAGCGGCCTTTGGGGTGGGAGGAACAATGAGCAGTTCTTC.

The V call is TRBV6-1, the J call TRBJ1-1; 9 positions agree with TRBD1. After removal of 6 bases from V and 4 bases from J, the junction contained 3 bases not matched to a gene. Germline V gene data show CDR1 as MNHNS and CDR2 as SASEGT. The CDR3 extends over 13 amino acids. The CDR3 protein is CASSHRGRTEAFF. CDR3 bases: TGTGCCAGCAGCCACAGGGGGCGCACTGAAGCTTTCTTT.

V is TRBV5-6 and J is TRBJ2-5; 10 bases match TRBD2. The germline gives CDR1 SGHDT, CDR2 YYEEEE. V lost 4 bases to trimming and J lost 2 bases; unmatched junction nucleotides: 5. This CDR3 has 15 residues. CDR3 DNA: TGTGCCAGCAGCCGCTGGACTAGCGGTCAAGAGACCCAGTACTTC. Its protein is CASSRWTSGQETQYF. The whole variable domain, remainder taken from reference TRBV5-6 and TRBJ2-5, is DAGVTQSPTHLIKTRGQQVTLRCSPKSGHDTVSWYQQALGQGPQFIFQYYEEEERQRGNFPDRFSGHQFPNYSSELNVNALLLGDSALYLCASSRWTSGQETQYFGPGTRLLVL.

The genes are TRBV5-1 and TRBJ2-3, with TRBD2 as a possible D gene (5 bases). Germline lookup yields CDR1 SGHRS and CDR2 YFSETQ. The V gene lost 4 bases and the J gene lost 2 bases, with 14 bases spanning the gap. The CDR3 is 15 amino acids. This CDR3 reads CASSRGTAFTDTQYF. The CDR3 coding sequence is TGCGCCAGCAGCCGGGGAACGGCGTTCACAGATACGCAGTATTTT.

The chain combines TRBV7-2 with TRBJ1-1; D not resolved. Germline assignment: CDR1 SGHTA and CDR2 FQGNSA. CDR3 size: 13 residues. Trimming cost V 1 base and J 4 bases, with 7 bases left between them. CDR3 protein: CASSLGAITEAFF. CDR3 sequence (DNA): TGTGCCAGCAGCTTAGGGGCGATCACTGAAGCTTTCTTT. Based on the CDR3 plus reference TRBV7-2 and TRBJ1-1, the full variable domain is GAGVSQSPSNKVTEKGKDVELRCDPISGHTALYWYRQSLGQGLEFLIYFQGNSAPDKSGLPSDRFSAERTGGSVSTLTIQRTQQEDSAVYLCASSLGAITEAFFGQGTRLTVV.

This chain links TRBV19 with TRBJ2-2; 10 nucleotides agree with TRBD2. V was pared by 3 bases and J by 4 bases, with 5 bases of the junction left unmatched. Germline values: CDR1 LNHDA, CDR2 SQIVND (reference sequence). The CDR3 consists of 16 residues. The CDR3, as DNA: TGTGCCAGTAGTATGAGTAGCGGGAGGTCCACCGGGGAGCTGTTTTTT. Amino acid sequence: CASSMSSGRSTGELFF.

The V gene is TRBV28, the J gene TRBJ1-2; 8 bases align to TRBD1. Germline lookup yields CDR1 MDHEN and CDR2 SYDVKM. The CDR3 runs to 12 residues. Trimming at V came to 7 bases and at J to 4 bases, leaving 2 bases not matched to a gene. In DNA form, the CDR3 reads TGTGCCAGCACCGGGACAGGCTATGGCTACACCTTC. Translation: CASTGTGYGYTF.

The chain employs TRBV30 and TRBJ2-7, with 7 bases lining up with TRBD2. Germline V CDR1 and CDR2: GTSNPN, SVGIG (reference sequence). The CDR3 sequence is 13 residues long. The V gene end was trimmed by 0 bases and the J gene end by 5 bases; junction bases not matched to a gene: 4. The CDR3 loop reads CAWSVGGADEQYF. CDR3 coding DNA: TGTGCCTGGAGTGTGGGAGGGGCCGACGAGCAGTACTTC.

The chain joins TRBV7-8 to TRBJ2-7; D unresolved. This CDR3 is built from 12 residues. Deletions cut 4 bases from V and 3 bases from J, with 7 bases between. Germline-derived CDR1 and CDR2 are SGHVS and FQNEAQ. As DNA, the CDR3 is TGTGCCAGCAGCTCCTATAGCTACGAGCAGTACTTC. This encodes CASSSYSYEQYF.

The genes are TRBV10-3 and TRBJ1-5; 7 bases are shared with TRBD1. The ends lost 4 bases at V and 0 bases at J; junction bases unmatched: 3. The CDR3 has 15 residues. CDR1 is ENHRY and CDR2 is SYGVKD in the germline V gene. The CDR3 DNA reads TGTGCCATCAGTGGGACAGGAAATAGCAATCAGCCCCAGCATTTT. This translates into CAISGTGNSNQPQHF.

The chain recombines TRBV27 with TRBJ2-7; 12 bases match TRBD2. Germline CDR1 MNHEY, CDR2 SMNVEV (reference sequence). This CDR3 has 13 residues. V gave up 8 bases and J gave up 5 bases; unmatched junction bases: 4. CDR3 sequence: CASRGLAGHEQYF. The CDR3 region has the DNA TGTGCCAGCCGTGGACTAGCGGGACACGAGCAGTACTTC.

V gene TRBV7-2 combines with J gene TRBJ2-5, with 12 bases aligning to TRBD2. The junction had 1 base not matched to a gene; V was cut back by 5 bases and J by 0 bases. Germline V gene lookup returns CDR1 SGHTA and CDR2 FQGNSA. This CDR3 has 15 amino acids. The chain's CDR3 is CASSGTSGYQETQYF. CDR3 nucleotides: TGTGCCAGCAGCGGGACTAGCGGGTACCAAGAGACCCAGTACTTC.

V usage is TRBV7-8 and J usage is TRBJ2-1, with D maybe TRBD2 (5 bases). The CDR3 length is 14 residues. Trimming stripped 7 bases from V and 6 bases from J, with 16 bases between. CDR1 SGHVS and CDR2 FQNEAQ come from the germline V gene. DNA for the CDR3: TGTGCCAGCATCGATACTAGGTTTGGCAATGAGCAGTTCTTC. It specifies CASIDTRFGNEQFF.

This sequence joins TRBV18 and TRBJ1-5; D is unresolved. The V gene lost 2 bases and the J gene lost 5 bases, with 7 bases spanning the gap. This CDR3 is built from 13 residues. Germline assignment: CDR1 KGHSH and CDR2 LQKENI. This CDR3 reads CASSPAEDQPQHF. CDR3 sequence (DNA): TGTGCCAGCTCACCAGCAGAAGATCAGCCCCAGCATTTT.

Here the CDR3 reads CASSYRTTGETQYF. The CDR3, as DNA: TGCGCCAGCAGCTACAGGACTACCGGTGAGACCCAGTACTTC. V usage is TRBV5-1 and J usage is TRBJ2-5; D might be TRBD2 (6 bases). This CDR3 has 14 residues. Germline V gene sequence: CDR1 SGHRS, CDR2 YFSETQ. Trimming stripped 3 bases from V and 5 bases from J, with 14 bases between. Full variable domain (remainder filled in from reference TRBV5-1 and TRBJ2-5): KAGVTQTPRYLIKTRGQQVTLSCSPISGHRSVSWYQQTPGQGLQFLFEYFSETQRNKGNFPGRFSGRQFSNSRSEMNVSTLELGDSALYLCASSYRTTGETQYFGPGTRLLVL.

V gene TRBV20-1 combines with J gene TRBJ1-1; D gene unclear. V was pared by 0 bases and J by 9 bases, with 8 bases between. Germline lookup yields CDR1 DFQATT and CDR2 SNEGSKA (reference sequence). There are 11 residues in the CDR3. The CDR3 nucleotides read TGCAGTGCTAGAGATCCTCAGAAAGCTTTCTTT. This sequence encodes CSARDPQKAFF.

The CDR3 sequence: CASSPGGRSSTDTQYF. The CDR3 nucleotides are TGTGCCAGCAGCCCCGGGGGGCGCTCGTCCACAGATACGCAGTATTTT. The rearrangement links TRBV5-4 to TRBJ2-3; D may be TRBD2 (7 bases). The CDR3 consists of 16 residues. Trimming left V 4 bases short and J 2 bases short, with 17 bases between. Germline V gene data show CDR1 as SGHNT and CDR2 as YYREEE (reference sequence).